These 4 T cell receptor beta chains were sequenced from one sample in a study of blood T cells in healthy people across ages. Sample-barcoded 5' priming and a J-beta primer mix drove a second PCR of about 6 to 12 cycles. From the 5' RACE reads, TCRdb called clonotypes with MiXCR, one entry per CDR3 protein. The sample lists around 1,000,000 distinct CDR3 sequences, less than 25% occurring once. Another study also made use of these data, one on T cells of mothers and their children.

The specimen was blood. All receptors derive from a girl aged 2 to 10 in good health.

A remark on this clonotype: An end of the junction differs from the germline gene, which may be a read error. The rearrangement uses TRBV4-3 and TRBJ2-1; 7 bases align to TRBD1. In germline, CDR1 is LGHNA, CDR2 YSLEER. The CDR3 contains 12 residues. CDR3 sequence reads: CASSQGGPFKFF. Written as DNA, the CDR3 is TGCGCCAGTAGCCAAGGGGGCCCCTTTAAGTTCTTC.

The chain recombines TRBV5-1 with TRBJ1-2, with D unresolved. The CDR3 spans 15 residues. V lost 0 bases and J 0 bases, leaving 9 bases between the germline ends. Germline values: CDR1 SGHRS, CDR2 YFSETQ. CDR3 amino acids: CASSLDGGSNYGYTF. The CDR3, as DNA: TGCGCCAGCAGCTTGGATGGCGGCTCTAACTATGGCTACACCTTC.

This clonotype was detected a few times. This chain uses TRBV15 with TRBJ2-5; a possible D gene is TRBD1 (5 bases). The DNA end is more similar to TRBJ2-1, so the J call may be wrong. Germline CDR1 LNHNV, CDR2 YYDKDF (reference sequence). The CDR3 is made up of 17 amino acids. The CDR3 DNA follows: TGTGCCACCAGGTCTTTGATTTTTGGGGCTTCATACAATGAGCAGTTCTTC. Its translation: CATRSLIFGASYNEQFF.

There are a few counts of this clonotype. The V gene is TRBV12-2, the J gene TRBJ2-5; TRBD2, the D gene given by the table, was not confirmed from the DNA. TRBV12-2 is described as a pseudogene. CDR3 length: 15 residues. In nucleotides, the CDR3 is TGTGCAAGTCGCCCACTAGCGGGATGTCAAGAGACCCAGTACTTC. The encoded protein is CASRPLAGCQETQYF.